This TCR beta chain came from a study of vaccination and CD4 T cells after COVID-19. Whole-study context: The cells in question were stimulated using overlapping spike peptides derived from SARS-CoV-2, HCoV-NL63, HCoV-OC43 and HCoV-229E.

Remarks on this clonotype: The antigen is undetermined.

The treatment: 10-day PBMC culture with coronavirus spike peptide pools or control peptides (ViraFEST assay). ViraFEST enlarged antigen-specific T cell populations with peptide pools and afterwards sequenced TCRs. The CDR3 consists of 16 residues. The V gene lost 6 bases and the J gene lost 5 bases, with 19 bases spanning the gap. Germline CDR1 reads SGHVS; CDR2 reads FQNEAQ. Oncomine TCR Beta short-read sequencing was applied to DNA from cultured CD4+ T cells. TCRdb reprocessed the PCR reads via MiXCR and lists one record per CDR3 protein. The sample consists of over 20,000 distinct CDR3 sequences, about 45% of them appearing once.

The source is a human donor who had recovered from COVID-19. This chain uses TRBV7-8 with TRBJ1-4; TRBD1 is a possible D gene (6 bases). Input material: CD4+ T cells from blood, cultured in vitro. CDR3 DNA: TGTGCCAGCAGACGCAGGGGAGGGTCGGGGAATGAAAAACTGTTTTTT. Protein sequence: CASRRRGGSGNEKLFF.